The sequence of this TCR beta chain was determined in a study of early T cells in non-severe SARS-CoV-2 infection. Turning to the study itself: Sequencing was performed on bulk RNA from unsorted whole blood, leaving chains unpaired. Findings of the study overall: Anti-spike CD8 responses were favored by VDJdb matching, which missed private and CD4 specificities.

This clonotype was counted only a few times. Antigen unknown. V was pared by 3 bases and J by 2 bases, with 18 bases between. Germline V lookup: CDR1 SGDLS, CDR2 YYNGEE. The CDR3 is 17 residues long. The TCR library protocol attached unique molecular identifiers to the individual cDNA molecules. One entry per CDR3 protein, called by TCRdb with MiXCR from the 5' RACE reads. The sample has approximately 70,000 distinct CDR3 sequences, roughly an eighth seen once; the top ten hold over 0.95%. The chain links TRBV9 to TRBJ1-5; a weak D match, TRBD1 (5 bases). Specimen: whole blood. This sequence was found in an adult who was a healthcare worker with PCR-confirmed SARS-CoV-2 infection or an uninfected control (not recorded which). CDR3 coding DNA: TGTGCCAGCAGCGCCCAGACCGGTGGGGGAGGCAATCAGCCCCAGCATTTT. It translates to CASSAQTGGGGNQPQHF.